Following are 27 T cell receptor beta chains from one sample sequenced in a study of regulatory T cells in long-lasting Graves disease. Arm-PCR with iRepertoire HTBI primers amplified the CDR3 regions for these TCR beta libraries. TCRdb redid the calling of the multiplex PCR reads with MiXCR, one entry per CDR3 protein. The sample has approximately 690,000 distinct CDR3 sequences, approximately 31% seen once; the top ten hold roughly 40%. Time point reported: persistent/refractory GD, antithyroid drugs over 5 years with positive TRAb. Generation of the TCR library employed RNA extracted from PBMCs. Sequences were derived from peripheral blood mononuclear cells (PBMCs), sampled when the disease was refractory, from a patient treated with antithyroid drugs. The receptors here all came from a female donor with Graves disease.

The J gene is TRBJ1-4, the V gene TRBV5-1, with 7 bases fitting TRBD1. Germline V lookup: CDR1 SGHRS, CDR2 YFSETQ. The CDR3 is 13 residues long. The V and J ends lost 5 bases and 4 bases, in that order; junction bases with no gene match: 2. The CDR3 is CASSRDSNEKLFF. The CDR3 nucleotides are TGCGCCAGCAGTCGGGACAGTAATGAAAAACTGTTTTTT. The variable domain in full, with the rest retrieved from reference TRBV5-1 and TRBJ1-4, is KAGVTQTPRYLIKTRGQQVTLSCSPISGHRSVSWYQQTPGQGLQFLFEYFSETQRNKGNFPGRFSGRQFSNSRSEMNVSTLELGDSALYLCASSRDSNEKLFFGSGTQLSVL.

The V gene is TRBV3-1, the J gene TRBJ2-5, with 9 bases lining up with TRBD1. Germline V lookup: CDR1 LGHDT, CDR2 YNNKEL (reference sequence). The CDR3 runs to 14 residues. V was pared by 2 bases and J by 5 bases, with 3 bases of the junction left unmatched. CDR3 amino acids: CASSQYRGQETQYF. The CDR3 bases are TGTGCCAGCAGCCAATACAGGGGGCAGGAGACCCAGTACTTC.

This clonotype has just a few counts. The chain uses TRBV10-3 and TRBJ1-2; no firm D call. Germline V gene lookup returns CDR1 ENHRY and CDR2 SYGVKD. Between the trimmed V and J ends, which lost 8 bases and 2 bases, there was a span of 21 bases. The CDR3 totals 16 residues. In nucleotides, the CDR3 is TGTGCCATCTGGAATAGAAACATCTACGGCAACTATGGCTACACCTTC. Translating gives CAIWNRNIYGNYGYTF.

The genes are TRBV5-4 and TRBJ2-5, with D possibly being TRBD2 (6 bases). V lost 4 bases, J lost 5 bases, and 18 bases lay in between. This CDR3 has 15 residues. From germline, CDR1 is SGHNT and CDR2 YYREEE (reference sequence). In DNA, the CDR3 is TGTGCCAGCAGCCCCGGGGGTGTGGCGACGGAGACCCAGTACTTC. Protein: CASSPGGVATETQYF.

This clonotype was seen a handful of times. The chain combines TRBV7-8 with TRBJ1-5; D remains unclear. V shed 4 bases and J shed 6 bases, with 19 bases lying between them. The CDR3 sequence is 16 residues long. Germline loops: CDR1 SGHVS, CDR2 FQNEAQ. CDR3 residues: CASSSQRARASQPQHF. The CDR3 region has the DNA TGTGCCAGCAGCTCGCAACGGGCCCGGGCGAGTCAGCCCCAGCATTTT.

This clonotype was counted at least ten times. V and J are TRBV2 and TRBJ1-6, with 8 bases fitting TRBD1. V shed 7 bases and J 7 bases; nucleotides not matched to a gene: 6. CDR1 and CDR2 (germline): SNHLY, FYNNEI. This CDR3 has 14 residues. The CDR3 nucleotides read TGTGCCAGCAATCCGGGACAGGTGAATTCACCCCTCCACTTT. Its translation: CASNPGQVNSPLHF.

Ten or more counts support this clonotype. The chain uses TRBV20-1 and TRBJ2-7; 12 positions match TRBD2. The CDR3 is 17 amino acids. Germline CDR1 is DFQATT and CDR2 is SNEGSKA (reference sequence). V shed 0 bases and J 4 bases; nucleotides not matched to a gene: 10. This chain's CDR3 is CSARDTASGRAKYEQYF. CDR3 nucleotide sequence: TGCAGTGCTAGAGATACGGCTAGCGGGAGGGCCAAGTACGAGCAGTACTTC.

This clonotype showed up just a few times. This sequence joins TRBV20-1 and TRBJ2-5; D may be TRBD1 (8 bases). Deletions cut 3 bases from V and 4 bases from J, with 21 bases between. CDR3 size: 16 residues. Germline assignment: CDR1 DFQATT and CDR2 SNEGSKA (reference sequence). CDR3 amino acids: CSARSDREGLGETQYF. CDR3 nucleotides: TGCAGTGCTAGGTCGGACAGGGAGGGTCTGGGAGAGACCCAGTACTTC.

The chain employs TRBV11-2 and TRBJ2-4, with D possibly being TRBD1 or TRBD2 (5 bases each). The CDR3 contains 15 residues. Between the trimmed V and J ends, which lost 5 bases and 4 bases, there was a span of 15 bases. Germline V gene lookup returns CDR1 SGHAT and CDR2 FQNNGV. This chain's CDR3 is CASSRLWDGKNIQYF. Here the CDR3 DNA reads TGTGCCAGCAGCCGATTATGGGACGGGAAAAACATTCAGTACTTC.

The CDR3 DNA is TGTGCCAGCAGCGGATCGGGACAGGGTATGGAAGAGACCCAGTACTTC. As protein: CASSGSGQGMEETQYF. The rearrangement joins TRBV5-6 to TRBJ2-5; 9 bases agree with TRBD1. CDR1 is SGHDT and CDR2 is YYEEEE in the germline V gene. V was clipped by 4 bases and J by 3 bases; unmatched bases: 10. This CDR3 has 16 amino acids.

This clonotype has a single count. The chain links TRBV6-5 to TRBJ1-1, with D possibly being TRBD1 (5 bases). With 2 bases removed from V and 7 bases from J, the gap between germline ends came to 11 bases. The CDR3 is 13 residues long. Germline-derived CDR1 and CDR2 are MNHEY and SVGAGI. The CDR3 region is CASSYPGTDEAFF. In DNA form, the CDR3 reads TGTGCCAGCAGTTACCCCGGGACGGATGAAGCTTTCTTT.

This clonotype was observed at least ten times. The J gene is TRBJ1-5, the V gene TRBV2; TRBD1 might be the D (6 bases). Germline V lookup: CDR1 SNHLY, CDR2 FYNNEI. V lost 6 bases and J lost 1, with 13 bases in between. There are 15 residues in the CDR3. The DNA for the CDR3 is TGTGCCAGCAGGAGGGGGAAAGGAAGCAATCAGCCCCAGCATTTT. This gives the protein CASRRGKGSNQPQHF.

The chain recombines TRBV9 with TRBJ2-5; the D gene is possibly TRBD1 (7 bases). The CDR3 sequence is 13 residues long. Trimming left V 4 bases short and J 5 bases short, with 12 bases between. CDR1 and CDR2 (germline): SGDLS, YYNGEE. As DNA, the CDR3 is TGTGCCAGCAGCCAGACAGGGACTGAGACCCAGTACTTC. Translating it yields CASSQTGTETQYF.

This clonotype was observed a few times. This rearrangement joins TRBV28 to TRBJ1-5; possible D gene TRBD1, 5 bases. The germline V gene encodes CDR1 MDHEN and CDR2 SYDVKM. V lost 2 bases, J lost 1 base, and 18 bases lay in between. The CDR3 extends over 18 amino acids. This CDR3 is CASSLGGVGQGSNQPQHF. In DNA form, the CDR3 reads TGTGCCAGCAGTTTAGGGGGGGTTGGGCAGGGCAGCAATCAGCCCCAGCATTTT.

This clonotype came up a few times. The DNA for the CDR3 is TGTGCCAGCAGCTTAGACGCGGGTCCCTACAATGAGCAGTTCTTC. As protein: CASSLDAGPYNEQFF. The chain recombines TRBV7-2 with TRBJ2-1, with D perhaps matching TRBD2 (5 bases). This CDR3 is built from 15 residues. Germline V lookup: CDR1 SGHTA, CDR2 FQGNSA. With 1 base removed from V and 2 bases from J, the gap between germline ends came to 9 bases.

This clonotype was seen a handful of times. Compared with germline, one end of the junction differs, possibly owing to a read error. The CDR3 reads CSARDYLAGRYEQYF. The CDR3 DNA reads TGCAGTGCGAGAGACTACCTAGCGGGCAGGTACGAGCAGTACTTC. This chain links TRBV20-1 with TRBJ2-7; 8 bases line up with TRBD2. Germline loops: CDR1 DFQATT, CDR2 SNEGSKA (reference sequence). There are 15 residues in the CDR3.

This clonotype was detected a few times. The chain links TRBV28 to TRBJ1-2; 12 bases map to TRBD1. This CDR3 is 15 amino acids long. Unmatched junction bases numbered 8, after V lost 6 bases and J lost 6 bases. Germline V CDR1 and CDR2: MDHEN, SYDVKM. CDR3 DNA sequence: TGTGCCAGCAGACCCCGGGACAGGGGGCTAAATGGCTACACCTTC. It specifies CASRPRDRGLNGYTF.

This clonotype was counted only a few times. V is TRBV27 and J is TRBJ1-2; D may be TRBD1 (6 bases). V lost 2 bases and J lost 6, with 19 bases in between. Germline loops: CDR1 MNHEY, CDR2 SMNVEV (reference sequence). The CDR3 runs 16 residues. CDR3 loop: CASSLLATGPLHGYTF. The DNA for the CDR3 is TGTGCCAGCAGTTTACTCGCCACAGGGCCTTTGCATGGCTACACCTTC.

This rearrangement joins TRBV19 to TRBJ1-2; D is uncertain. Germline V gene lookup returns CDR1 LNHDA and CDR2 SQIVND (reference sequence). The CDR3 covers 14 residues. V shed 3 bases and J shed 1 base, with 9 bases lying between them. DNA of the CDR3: TGTGCCAGTAGTATTAACCGGAGTAACTATGGCTACACCTTC. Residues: CASSINRSNYGYTF. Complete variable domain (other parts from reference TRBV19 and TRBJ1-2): DGGITQSPKYLFRKEGQNVTLSCEQNLNHDAMYWYRQDPGQGLRLIYYSQIVNDFQKGDIAEGYSVSREKKESFPLTVTSAQKNPTAFYLCASSINRSNYGYTFGSGTRLTVV.

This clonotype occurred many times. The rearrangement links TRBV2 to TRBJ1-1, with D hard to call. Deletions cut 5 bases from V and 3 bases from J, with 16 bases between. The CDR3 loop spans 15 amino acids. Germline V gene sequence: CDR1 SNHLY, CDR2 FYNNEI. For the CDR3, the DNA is TGTGCCAGCAGTTCAGTAGGGCTTGGGGACACTGAAGCTTTCTTT. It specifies CASSSVGLGDTEAFF.

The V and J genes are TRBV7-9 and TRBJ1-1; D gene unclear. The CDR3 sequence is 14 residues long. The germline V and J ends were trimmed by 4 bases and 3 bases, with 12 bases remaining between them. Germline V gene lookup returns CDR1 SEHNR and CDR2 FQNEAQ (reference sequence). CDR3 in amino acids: CASSSTRRDTEAFF. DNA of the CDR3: TGTGCCAGCAGCTCTACTCGTAGAGACACTGAAGCTTTCTTT.

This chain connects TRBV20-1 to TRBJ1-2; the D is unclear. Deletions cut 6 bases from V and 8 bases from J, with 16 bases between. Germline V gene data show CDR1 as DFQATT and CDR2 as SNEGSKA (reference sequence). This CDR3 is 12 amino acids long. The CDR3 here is CSAPALGGGYTF. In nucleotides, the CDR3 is TGCAGTGCACCCGCGCTAGGCGGAGGCTACACCTTC.

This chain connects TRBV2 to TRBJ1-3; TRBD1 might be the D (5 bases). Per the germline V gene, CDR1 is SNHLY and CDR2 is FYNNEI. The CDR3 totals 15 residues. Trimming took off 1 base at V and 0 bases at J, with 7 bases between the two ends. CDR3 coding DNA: TGTGCCAGCAGTGAAGGGACACGCTCTGGAAACACCATATATTTT. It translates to CASSEGTRSGNTIYF. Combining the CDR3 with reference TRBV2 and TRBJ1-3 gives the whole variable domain EPEVTQTPSHQVTQMGQEVILRCVPISNHLYFYWYRQILGQKVEFLVSFYNNEISEKSEIFDDQFSVERPDGSNFTLKIRSTKLEDSAMYFCASSEGTRSGNTIYFGEGSWLTVV.

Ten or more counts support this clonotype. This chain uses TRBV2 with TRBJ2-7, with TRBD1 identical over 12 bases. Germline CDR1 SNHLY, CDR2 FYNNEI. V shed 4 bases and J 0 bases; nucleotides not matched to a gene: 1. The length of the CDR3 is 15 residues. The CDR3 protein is CASSGGQGASYEQYF. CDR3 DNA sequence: TGTGCCAGCAGTGGGGGACAGGGGGCCTCCTACGAGCAGTACTTC.

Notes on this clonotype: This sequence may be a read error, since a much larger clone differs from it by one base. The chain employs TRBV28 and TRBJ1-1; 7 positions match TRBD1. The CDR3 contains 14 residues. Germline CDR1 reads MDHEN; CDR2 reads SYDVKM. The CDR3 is CASRQGWMNTEVFF. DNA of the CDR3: TGTGCCAGCCGACAGGGTTGGATGAACACTGAAGTTTTCTTT. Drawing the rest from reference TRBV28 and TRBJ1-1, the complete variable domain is DVKVTQSSRYLVKRTGEKVFLECVQDMDHENMFWYRQDPGLGLRLIYFSYDVKMKEKGDIPEGYSVSREKKERFSLILESASTNQTSMYLCASRQGWMNTEVFFGQGTRLTVV.

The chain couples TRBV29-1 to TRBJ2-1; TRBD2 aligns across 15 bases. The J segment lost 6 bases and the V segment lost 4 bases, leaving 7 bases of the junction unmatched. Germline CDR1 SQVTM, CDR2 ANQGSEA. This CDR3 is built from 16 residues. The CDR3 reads CSVAGTSGRPGNEQFF. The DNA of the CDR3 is TGCAGCGTTGCTGGGACTAGCGGGAGGCCCGGCAATGAGCAGTTCTTC.

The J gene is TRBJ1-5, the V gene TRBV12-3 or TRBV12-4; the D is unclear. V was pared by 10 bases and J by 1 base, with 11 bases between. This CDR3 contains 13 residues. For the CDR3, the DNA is TGTGCCACCCGACTAGGGAGCAATCAGCCCCAGCATTTT. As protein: CATRLGSNQPQHF.